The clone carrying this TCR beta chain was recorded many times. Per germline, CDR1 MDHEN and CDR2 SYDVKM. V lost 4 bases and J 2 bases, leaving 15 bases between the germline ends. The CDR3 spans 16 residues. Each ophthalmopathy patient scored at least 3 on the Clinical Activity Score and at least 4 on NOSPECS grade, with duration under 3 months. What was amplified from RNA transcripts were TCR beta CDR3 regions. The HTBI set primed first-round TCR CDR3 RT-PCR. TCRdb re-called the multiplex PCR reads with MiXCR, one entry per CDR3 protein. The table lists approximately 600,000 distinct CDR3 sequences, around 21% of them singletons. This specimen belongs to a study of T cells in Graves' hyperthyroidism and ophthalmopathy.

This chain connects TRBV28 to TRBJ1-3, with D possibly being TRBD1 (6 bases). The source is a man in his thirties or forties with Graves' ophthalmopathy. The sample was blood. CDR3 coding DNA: TGTGCCAGCAGTTCCCCCAGGGGCTTAACTGGAAACACCATATATTTT. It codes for CASSSPRGLTGNTIYF.